Below, one T cell receptor (beta chain) is given with its context. Antigen specificity is unknown. The ends were cut back, 7 bases at V and 0 bases at J, with 10 bases in the middle. CDR3 length equals 15 residues. In germline, CDR1 is MNHEY, CDR2 SVGAGI. The data are from a study of T cell repertoires in aging, cancer and after chemotherapy. Rearranged V-D-J TRB sequences were amplified with a mixed TRB-A/B primer pool. TCRdb ran MiXCR on the multiplex PCR reads and lists one entry per CDR3 protein. The sample records several thousand distinct CDR3 sequences, approximately 52% being singletons. General study results and limits: Median generation probability rose over the chemotherapy interval in each cancer cohort, suggesting rebound thymic output.

Amplification of TCR beta used genomic DNA extracted from peripheral blood. The chain has TRBV6-5 and TRBJ2-6, with no clear D. The sequencing sample was made of blood. This sequence originates from a human donor with a solid tumor. The CDR3 DNA sequence: TGTGCCAGCAAAAAGGGAAGCTCTGGGGCCAACGTCCTGACTTTC. Amino acid sequence: CASKKGSSGANVLTF.